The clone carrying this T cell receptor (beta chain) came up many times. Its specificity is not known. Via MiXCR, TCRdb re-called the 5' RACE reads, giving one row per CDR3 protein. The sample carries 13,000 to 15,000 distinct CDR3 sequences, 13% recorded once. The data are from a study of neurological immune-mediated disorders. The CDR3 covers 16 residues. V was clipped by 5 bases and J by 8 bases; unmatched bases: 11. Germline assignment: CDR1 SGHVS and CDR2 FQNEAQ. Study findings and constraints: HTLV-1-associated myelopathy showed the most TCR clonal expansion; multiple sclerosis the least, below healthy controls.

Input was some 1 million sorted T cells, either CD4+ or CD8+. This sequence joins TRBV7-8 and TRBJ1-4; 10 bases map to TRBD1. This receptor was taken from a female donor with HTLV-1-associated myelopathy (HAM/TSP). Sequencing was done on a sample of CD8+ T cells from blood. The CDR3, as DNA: TGTGCCAGCAGCCGAGGGCCCGGGACAGGGGACGAAAAACTGTTTTTT. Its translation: CASSRGPGTGDEKLFF.